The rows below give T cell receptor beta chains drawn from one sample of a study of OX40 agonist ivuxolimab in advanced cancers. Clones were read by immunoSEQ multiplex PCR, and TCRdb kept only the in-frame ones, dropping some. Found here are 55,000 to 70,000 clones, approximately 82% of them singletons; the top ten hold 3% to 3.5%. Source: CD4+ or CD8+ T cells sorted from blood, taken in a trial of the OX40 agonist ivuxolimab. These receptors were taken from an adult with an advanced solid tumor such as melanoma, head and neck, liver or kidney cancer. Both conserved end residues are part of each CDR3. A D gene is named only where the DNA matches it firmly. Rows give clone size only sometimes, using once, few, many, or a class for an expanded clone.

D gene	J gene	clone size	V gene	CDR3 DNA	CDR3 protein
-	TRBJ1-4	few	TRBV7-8	TGTGCCAGCAGCTTAATGGGGGCAGGGGAAAAACTGTTTTTT	CASSLMGAGEKLFF
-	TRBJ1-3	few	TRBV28	TGTGCCAGCAGTACGACCACTTCCTCTGGAAACACCATATATTTT	CASSTTTSSGNTIYF
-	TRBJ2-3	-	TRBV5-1	TGCGCCAGCAGCTTGGCTTTGCTAGCGGATACGCAGTATTTT	CASSLALLADTQYF
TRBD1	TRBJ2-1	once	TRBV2	TGTGCCAGCAAGGACAGGGTCTCCTACAATGAGCAGTTCTTC	CASKDRVSYNEQFF
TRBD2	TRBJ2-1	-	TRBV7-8	TGTGCCAGCAGCTTAGGACTTACTAGCGGGGGGGACAATGAGCAGTTCTTC	CASSLGLTSGGDNEQFF
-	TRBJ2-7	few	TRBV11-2	TGTGCCAGCAGCTTAGATCTTAGAGGGATAGGTCTCTCCTACGAGCAGTACTTC	CASSLDLRGIGLSYEQYF
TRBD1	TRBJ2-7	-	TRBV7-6	TGTGCCAGCAGCTTTATCCAGGGGGCGAGTCTGAGCTCCTACGAGCAGTACTTC	CASSFIQGASLSSYEQYF
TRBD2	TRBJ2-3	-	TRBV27	TGTGCCAGCAGCCCCCTAAAAGCAGCGGGGAGCACAGATACGCAGTATTTT	CASSPLKAAGSTDTQYF
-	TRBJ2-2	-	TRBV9	TGTGCCAGCAGAAAGGAGGGCCTTAGAGGGGAGCTGTTTTTT	CASRKEGLRGELFF
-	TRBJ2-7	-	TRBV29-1	TGCAGCGTTGGATCAGGGATCGGTGCCTACGAGCAGTACTTC	CSVGSGIGAYEQYF
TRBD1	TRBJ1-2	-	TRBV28	TGTGCCAGCAGTCTAACAACAGGGGGCTTTCTAGCTAACTATGGCTACACCTTC	CASSLTTGGFLANYGYTF
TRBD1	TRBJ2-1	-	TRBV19	TGTGCCAGTAGTATCGGGACAGGGGGCATCAATGAGCAGTTCTTC	CASSIGTGGINEQFF
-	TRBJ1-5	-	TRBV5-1	TGCGCCAGCAGCCCGGACGGTCAGAACAATCAGCCCCAGCATTTT	CASSPDGQNNQPQHF
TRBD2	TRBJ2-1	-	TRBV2	TGTGCCAGCAGTACGGCTAGCGGGGGAATATCGAATGAGCAGTTCTTC	CASSTASGGISNEQFF
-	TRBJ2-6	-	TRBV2	TGTGCCAGCAAGAGGGATTATGGGTACGGGTCCAACGTCCTGACTTTC	CASKRDYGYGSNVLTF
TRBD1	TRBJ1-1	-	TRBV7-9	TGTGCCAGCAGCCGAACCGGGACAGGGAACACTGAAGCTTTCTTT	CASSRTGTGNTEAFF
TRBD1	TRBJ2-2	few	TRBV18	TGTGCCAGCTCACCTACAGGGGACACCGGGGAGCTGTTTTTT	CASSPTGDTGELFF
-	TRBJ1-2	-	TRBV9	TGTGCCAGCAGCGCGTACGGGGGCGATGGCTACACCTTC	CASSAYGGDGYTF
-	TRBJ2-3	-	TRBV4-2	TGTGCCAGCAGCCAACTTAGGGGGGGCCGGACAGATACGCAGTATTTT	CASSQLRGGRTDTQYF
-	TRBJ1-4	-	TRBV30	TGTGCCGGAGGGGGGTTGTATGAAAAACTGTTTTTT	CAGGGLYEKLFF
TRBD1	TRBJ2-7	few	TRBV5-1	TGCGCCAGCAGCTTGGGTAACTCCGGACAGGCGACGTCCGAGCAGTACTTC	CASSLGNSGQATSEQYF
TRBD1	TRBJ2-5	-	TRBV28	TGTGCCAGCAGTGCCGGACAGGAAGAGACCCAGTACTTC	CASSAGQEETQYF
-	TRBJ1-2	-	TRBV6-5	TGTGCCAGCAGTTTCGAGCAAACTAACTATGGCTACACCTTC	CASSFEQTNYGYTF
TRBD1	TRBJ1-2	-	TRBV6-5	TGTGCCAGCAGTGCGGGACAGAACTATGGCTACACCTTC	CASSAGQNYGYTF
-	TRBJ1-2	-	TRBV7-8	TGTGCCAGCAGCCTCAGGGGTGGGGGCTACACCTTC	CASSLRGGGYTF
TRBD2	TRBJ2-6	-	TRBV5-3	TGTGCCAGAAGCTTGGCCTCGGGGGGCTCTGGGGCCAACGTCCTGACTTTC	CARSLASGGSGANVLTF
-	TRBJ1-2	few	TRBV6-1	TGTGCCAGCAGTGAAGGACCGAACTATGGCTACACCTTC	CASSEGPNYGYTF
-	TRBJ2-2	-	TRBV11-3	TGTGCCAGCAGCGGCGGGACACTAAACACCGGGGAGCTGTTTTTT	CASSGGTLNTGELFF
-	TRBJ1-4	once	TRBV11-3	TGTGCCAGCAGCTGGAGAGAGGGGAGTGAAAAACTGTTTTTT	CASSWREGSEKLFF
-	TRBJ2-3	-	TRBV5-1	TGCGCCAGCAGCTTCGACAGGATCACAGATACGCAGTATTTT	CASSFDRITDTQYF
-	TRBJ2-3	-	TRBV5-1	TGCGCCAGCAGCGCACCAGGGATGGGGCGGGGCACAGATACGCAGTATTTT	CASSAPGMGRGTDTQYF
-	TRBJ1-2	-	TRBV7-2	TGTGCCAGCAGGACAGGTTACACTATAGCTAACTATGGCTACACCTTC	CASRTGYTIANYGYTF
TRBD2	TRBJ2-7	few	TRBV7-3	TGTGCCAGCAGCCCTCAACTAGCGGGGGCCTACGAGCAGTACTTC	CASSPQLAGAYEQYF
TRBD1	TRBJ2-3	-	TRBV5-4	TGTGCCAGCAGCCCCTGGGACAGTAGCACAGATACGCAGTATTTT	CASSPWDSSTDTQYF
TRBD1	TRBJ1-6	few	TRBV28	TGTGCCAGCTCTCCGGCCGGGACAGGGAATTCACCCCTCCACTTT	CASSPAGTGNSPLHF
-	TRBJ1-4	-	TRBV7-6	TGTGCCAGCAGCTTACCAGGGGTTGAAAAACTGTTTTTT	CASSLPGVEKLFF
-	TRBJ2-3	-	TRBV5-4	TGTGCCAGCAGCTTGGCCCCTACAGATACGCAGTATTTT	CASSLAPTDTQYF
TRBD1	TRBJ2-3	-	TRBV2	TGTGCCAGCAAACAGGGGGCGGATAGAGATACGCAGTATTTT	CASKQGADRDTQYF
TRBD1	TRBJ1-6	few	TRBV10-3	TGTGCCATCAGTGACGCCGGGACAGGGGGTTCACCCCTCCACTTT	CAISDAGTGGSPLHF
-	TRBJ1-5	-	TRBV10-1	TGCGCCAGCAGTGATGTGGACTGTAGCAATCAGCCCCAGCATTTT	CASSDVDCSNQPQHF
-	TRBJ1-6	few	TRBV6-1	TGTGCCAGCAGCAGGGTCGACTCACCCCTCCACTTT	CASSRVDSPLHF
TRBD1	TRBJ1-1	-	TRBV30	TGTGCCTGGAGTGTACGGGACAGGGACACTGAAGCTTTCTTT	CAWSVRDRDTEAFF
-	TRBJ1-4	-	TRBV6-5	TGTGCCAGCAGTGGACAGTCAACTAATGAAAAACTGTTTTTT	CASSGQSTNEKLFF
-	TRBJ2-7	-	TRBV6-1	TGTGCCAGCAGTGTGGGACACCAGAGCTCCTACGAGCAGTACTTC	CASSVGHQSSYEQYF
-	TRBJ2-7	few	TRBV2	TGTGCCAGCAGTTACAGGGCATTTCAGGAGCAGTACTTC	CASSYRAFQEQYF
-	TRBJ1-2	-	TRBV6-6	TGTGCCAGCAGTTACGCCCCCGCGGGGTATGGCTACACCTTC	CASSYAPAGYGYTF
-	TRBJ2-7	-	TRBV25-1	TGTGCCAGCAGTGATGTAGGGGCCGACTCCTACGAGCAGTACTTC	CASSDVGADSYEQYF
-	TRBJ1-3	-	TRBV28	TGTGCCAGCAGCTCAGCAGGGGAGGCTGGAAACACCATATATTTT	CASSSAGEAGNTIYF
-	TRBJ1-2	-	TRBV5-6	TGTGCCAGCAGCTTGTCCAGGGGACACTATGGCTACACCTTC	CASSLSRGHYGYTF